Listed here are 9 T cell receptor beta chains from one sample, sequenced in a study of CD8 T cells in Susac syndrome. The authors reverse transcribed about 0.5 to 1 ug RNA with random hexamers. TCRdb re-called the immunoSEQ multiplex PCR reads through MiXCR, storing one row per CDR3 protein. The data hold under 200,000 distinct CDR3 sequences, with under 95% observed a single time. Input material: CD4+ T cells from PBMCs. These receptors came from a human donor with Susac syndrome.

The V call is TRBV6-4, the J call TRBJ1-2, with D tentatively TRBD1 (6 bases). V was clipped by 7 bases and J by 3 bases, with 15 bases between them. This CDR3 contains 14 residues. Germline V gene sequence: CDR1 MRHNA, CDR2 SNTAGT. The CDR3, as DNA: TGTGCCAGCATCCCCAAGGGGGACTACTATGGCTACACCTTC. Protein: CASIPKGDYYGYTF.

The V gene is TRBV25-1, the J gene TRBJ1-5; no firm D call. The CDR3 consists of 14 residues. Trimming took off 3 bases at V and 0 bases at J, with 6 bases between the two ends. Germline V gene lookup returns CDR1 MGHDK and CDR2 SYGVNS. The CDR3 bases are TGTGCCAGCAGTGATCCGGCTAGCAATCAGCCCCAGCATTTT. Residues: CASSDPASNQPQHF.

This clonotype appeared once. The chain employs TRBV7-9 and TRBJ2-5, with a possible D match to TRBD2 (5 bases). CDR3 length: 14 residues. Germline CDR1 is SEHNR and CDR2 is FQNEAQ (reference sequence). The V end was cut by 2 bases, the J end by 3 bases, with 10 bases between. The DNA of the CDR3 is TGTGCCAGCAGCTTATCACTCGGGGAAGAGACCCAGTACTTC. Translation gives CASSLSLGEETQYF.

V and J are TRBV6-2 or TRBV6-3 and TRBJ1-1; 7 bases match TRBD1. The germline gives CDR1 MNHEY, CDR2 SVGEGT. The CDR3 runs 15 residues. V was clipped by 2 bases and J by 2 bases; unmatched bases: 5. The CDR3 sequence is CASSYPTGYNTEAFF. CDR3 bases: TGTGCCAGCAGTTACCCGACAGGGTATAACACTGAAGCTTTCTTT.

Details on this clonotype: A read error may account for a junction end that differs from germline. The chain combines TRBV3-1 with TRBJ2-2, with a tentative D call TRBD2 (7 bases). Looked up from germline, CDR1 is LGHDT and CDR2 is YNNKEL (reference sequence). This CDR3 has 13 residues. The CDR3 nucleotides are TGTGCCAGCACCCAAAGGGGGGGCGGGGAGCTGTTTTTT. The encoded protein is CASTQRGGGELFF.

CDR3 bases: TGCGCCAGCCGTCGGGCGCCCCCAGATACGCAGTATTTT. Encoded protein: CASRRAPPDTQYF. The chain is built from TRBV5-1 and TRBJ2-3, with no clear D. The germline gives CDR1 SGHRS, CDR2 YFSETQ. V was cut by 7 bases and J by 4 bases, with 13 bases left in between. The CDR3 contains 13 residues.

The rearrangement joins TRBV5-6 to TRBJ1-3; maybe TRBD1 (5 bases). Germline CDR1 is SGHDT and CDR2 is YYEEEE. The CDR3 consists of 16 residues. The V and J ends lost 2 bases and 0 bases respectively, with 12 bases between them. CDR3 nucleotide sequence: TGTGCCAGCAGCTTATATCGGGGCCGCTCTGGAAACACCATATATTTT. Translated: CASSLYRGRSGNTIYF.

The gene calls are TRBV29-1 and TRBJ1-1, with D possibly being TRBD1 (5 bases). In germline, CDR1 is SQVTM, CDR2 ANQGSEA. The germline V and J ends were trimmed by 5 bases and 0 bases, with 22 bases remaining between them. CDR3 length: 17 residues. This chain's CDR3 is CSVQGGRGTTLNTEAFF. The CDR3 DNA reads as TGCAGCGTTCAGGGAGGTAGAGGTACGACTTTGAACACTGAAGCTTTCTTT. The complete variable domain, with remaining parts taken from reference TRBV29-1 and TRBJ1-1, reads SAVISQKPSRDICQRGTSLTIQCQVDSQVTMMFWYRQQPGQSLTLIATANQGSEATYESGFVIDKFPISRPNLTFSTLTVSNMSPEDSSIYLCSVQGGRGTTLNTEAFFGQGTRLTVV.

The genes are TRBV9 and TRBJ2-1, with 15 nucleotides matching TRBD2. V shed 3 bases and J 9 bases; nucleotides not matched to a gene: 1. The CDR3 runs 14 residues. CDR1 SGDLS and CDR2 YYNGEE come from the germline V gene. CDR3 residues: CASSGGLAGGEQFF. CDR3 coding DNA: TGTGCCAGCAGCGGGGGACTAGCGGGGGGTGAGCAGTTCTTC.